This T cell receptor (beta chain) derives from a study of blood T cell repertoires in COVID-19. Study information: Acute and convalescent COVID-19 specimens originated in the United States, Italy and Spain.

Those who participated ranged in age from roughly 18 to 90 years and resided in 20 to 30 US areas. Cohort 3 donors were reported recovered after two negative PCRs, clearance, or symptom resolution. The CDR3 is 15 residues long. Germline CDR1 and CDR2: MNHEY and SMNVEV (reference sequence). V was cut by 3 bases and J by 15 bases, with 21 bases left in between. Here immunoSEQ multiplex PCR was the method, and the copy in TCRdb shows in-frame clones only, minus some. The table lists around 300,000 clones, about 90% of them singletons, with roughly 1.9% in the top ten. The origin of this receptor is a woman aged 55-70 years who had recovered from COVID-19. Material for sequencing was PBMCs or T cells enriched from blood (not recorded which). The chain employs TRBV27 and TRBJ1-6; D remains unclear. For the CDR3, the DNA is TGTGCCAGCAGTTTTTTCGTGGGCCCAAATTCAATCCTCCACTTT. Translation gives CASSFFVGPNSILHF.